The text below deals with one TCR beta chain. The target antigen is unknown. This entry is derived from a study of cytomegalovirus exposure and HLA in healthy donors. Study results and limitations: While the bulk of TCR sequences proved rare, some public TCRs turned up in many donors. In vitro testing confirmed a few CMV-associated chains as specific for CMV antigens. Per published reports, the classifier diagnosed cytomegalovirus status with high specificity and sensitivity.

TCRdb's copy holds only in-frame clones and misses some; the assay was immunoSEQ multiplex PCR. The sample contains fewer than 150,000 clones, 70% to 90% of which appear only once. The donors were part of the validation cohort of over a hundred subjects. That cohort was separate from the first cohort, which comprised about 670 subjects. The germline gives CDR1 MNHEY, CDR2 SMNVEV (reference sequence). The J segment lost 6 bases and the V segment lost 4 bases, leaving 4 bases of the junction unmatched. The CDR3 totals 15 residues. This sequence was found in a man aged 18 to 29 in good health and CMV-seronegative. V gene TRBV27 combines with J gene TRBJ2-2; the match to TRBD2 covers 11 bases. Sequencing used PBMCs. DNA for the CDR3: TGTGCCAGCAGTTCGGGTAGCGGGGGGGCCGGGGAGCTGTTTTTT. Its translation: CASSSGSGGAGELFF.